Each of the 16 T cell receptor beta chains below was sequenced from the same sample in a study of CD8 T cells in Susac syndrome. A quantity of roughly 0.5 to 1 ug RNA underwent reverse transcription using random hexamers. TCRdb itself ran the immunoSEQ multiplex PCR reads through MiXCR, one entry per CDR3 protein. The sample has 150,000 to 200,000 distinct CDR3 sequences, roughly 92% seen once; the top ten hold approximately 0.094%. The sequenced sample was CD4+ T cells from PBMCs. These receptors were taken from a human donor with multiple sclerosis.

The V and J genes are TRBV3-1 and TRBJ2-7; weak D call: TRBD2 (6 bases). The CDR3 runs to 15 residues. With 0 bases removed from V and 0 bases from J, the gap between germline ends came to 9 bases. Germline CDR1 reads LGHDT; CDR2 reads YNNKEL (reference sequence). As DNA, the CDR3 is TGTGCCAGCAGCCAAGATAGTAGCGGCTCCTACGAGCAGTACTTC. It codes for CASSQDSSGSYEQYF.

The CDR3 loop reads CASSYSGARIAKNIQYF. The CDR3 DNA sequence: TGTGCCAGCAGTTACTCAGGGGCCCGGATAGCCAAAAACATTCAGTACTTC. The J gene is TRBJ2-4, the V gene TRBV6-2 or TRBV6-3; possibly TRBD1 for D (5 bases). Trimming stripped 0 bases from V and 0 bases from J, with 12 bases between. Germline CDR1 reads MNHEY; CDR2 reads SVGEGT. The CDR3 totals 17 residues.

V is TRBV24-1 and J is TRBJ2-7, with 7 bases identical to TRBD1. CDR3 length: 15 residues. Germline V CDR1 and CDR2: KGHDR, SFDVKD. V lost 4 bases and J lost 2; bases outside the gene matches: 7. CDR3 nucleotides: TGTGCCACCAGTGACTCCCGGGACAGCCCCTACGAGCAGTACTTC. Translating it yields CATSDSRDSPYEQYF.

V usage is TRBV5-1 and J usage is TRBJ2-5; 10 bases line up with TRBD2. The V and J ends lost 3 bases and 1 base, in that order; junction bases with no gene match: 6. The CDR3 consists of 16 residues. Germline CDR1 is SGHRS and CDR2 is YFSETQ. The CDR3 coding sequence is TGCGCCAGCAGCTCTGGGGTAGCGGGGGGCCAAGAGACCCAGTACTTC. It is translated as CASSSGVAGGQETQYF.

V is TRBV4-2 and J is TRBJ1-4, with 9 bases fitting TRBD1. The J segment lost 8 bases and the V segment lost 0 bases, leaving 4 bases of the junction unmatched. The CDR3 contains 15 residues. Per germline, CDR1 LGHNA and CDR2 YNFKEQ. The CDR3 bases are TGTGCCAGCAGCCAAGACGGGACAGGGCAAGAAAAACTGTTTTTT. Protein: CASSQDGTGQEKLFF.

The rearrangement uses TRBV11-2 and TRBJ2-5, with D perhaps assigned TRBD1 or TRBD2 (5 bases each). CDR1 is SGHAT and CDR2 is FQNNGV in the germline V gene. The CDR3 totals 15 residues. Trimming stripped 5 bases from V and 0 bases from J, with 13 bases between. The CDR3 DNA reads TGTGCCAGCAGCCGCGTCGTGGGGGACCAAGAGACCCAGTACTTC. Translation: CASSRVVGDQETQYF.

This rearrangement joins TRBV28 to TRBJ1-1; 7 positions match TRBD1. Germline CDR1 reads MDHEN; CDR2 reads SYDVKM. The CDR3 runs 15 residues. V gave up 7 bases and J gave up 5 bases; unmatched junction bases: 13. CDR3 sequence: CASTLRTGYLTEAFF. The CDR3 DNA is TGTGCCAGCACCCTTCGGACAGGCTACTTGACTGAAGCTTTCTTT.

CDR3 sequence reads: CAVGGYTDTQYF. The CDR3 coding sequence is TGTGCCGTAGGCGGGTACACAGATACGCAGTATTTT. The chain employs TRBV19 and TRBJ2-3; the D gene is possibly TRBD2 (5 bases). Between the trimmed V and J ends, which lost 11 bases and 2 bases, there was a span of 11 bases. Germline loops: CDR1 LNHDA, CDR2 SQIVND (reference sequence). The CDR3 runs to 12 residues.

The CDR3 DNA sequence: TGTGCCAGCAATCTAGGGGGTGGGAATCAGCCCCAGCATTTT. It encodes CASNLGGGNQPQHF. V is TRBV7-9 and J is TRBJ1-5, with D tentatively TRBD1 (6 bases). The germline V and J ends were trimmed by 7 bases and 4 bases, with 14 bases remaining between them. The CDR3 spans 14 residues. Germline V lookup: CDR1 SEHNR, CDR2 FQNEAQ (reference sequence).

This clonotype was picked up one time. The genes are TRBV7-7 and TRBJ2-4; D is ambiguous. The CDR3 has 18 residues. Germline CDR1 and CDR2: SSHAT and FNYEAQ (reference sequence). V was cut by 1 base and J by 0 bases, with 16 bases left in between. CDR3 nucleotides: TGTGCCAGCAGCTTAGTCCCCCACAGTGAGCTAGCCAAAAACATTCAGTACTTC. This codes for CASSLVPHSELAKNIQYF.

The rearrangement links TRBV7-2 to TRBJ2-5, with 7 bases that match TRBD1. Germline trimming cut 2 bases from V and 4 bases from J; bases unmatched to any gene: 4. The CDR3 spans 14 residues. Germline CDR1 is SGHTA and CDR2 is FQGNSA. The chain's CDR3 is CASSLQGGGETQYF. DNA for the CDR3: TGTGCCAGCAGCTTACAAGGGGGCGGAGAGACCCAGTACTTC.

The chain has TRBV7-8 and TRBJ2-3, with 10 nucleotides matching TRBD2. This CDR3 is built from 16 residues. V lost 5 bases to trimming and J lost 0 bases; unmatched junction nucleotides: 5. Per the germline V gene, CDR1 is SGHVS and CDR2 is FQNEAQ. The CDR3 DNA reads TGTGCCAGCAGCCCCAAGACTAGCGGGAGCACAGATACGCAGTATTTT. This gives the protein CASSPKTSGSTDTQYF.

This chain connects TRBV18 to TRBJ2-5; D is tentatively TRBD1 or TRBD2 (5 bases each). CDR3 length: 15 residues. V lost 1 base to trimming and J lost 5 bases, with 14 bases between them. The germline gives CDR1 KGHSH, CDR2 LQKENI. In nucleotides, the CDR3 is TGTGCCAGCTCACCACGGGGTAAAGGGGACGAGACCCAGTACTTC. It specifies CASSPRGKGDETQYF.

V is TRBV6-5 and J is TRBJ2-7; TRBD1 aligns across 11 bases. Unmatched junction bases numbered 9, after V lost 8 bases and J lost 3 bases. The CDR3 sequence is 15 residues long. Germline loops: CDR1 MNHEY, CDR2 SVGAGI. The CDR3 spells CASGQTGTGGYEQYF. In nucleotides, the CDR3 is TGTGCCAGCGGGCAGACCGGGACAGGGGGCTACGAGCAGTACTTC.

The J gene is TRBJ1-1, the V gene TRBV12-3 or TRBV12-4, with TRBD1 identical over 7 bases. V lost 6 bases and J lost 5; bases outside the gene matches: 9. The CDR3 is 14 residues long. The CDR3 DNA reads as TGTGCCAGCAGGACAGGGACAAGGGGTACTGAAGCTTTCTTT. It translates to CASRTGTRGTEAFF.

The chain has TRBV12-3 or TRBV12-4 and TRBJ2-5; 8 bases agree with TRBD2. The CDR3 loop spans 14 amino acids. The ends lost 6 bases at V and 4 bases at J; junction bases unmatched: 7. The CDR3 sequence: CASSPGGTTETQYF. CDR3 in DNA: TGTGCCAGCAGCCCGGGAGGGACAACAGAGACCCAGTACTTC.